The clone carrying this T cell receptor (beta chain) has at least ten counts. These data belong to a study of T-cell reconstitution after alpha-beta-depleted transplantation in children. This CDR3 comprises 15 residues. Per the germline V gene, CDR1 is SGHRS and CDR2 is YFSETQ. V shed 0 bases and J shed 2 bases, with 11 bases lying between them. Unique molecular identifiers tagged the TCRbeta library. TCRdb passed the PCR reads through MiXCR, listing each CDR3 protein once. The table has approximately 800,000 distinct CDR3 sequences, roughly 16% seen once; the top ten hold around 4.5%. This TCR came from a male patient under 18 who had a stem cell transplant for acute lymphoblastic leukemia, so the T cells may come from the graft donor. Specimen: PBMCs, mostly from graft donor cells, collected 360 days after TCRalphabeta/CD19-depleted stem cell transplant. V usage is TRBV5-1 and J usage is TRBJ1-1, with a possible D match to TRBD1 (6 bases). CDR3 coding DNA: TGCGCCAGCAGCTTGGATCAGGGGACCAACACTGAAGCTTTCTTT. Its translation: CASSLDQGTNTEAFF. The full variable domain, with the rest looked up from reference TRBV5-1 and TRBJ1-1, is KAGVTQTPRYLIKTRGQQVTLSCSPISGHRSVSWYQQTPGQGLQFLFEYFSETQRNKGNFPGRFSGRQFSNSRSEMNVSTLELGDSALYLCASSLDQGTNTEAFFGQGTRLTVV.